The following is a TCR beta chain sequence with its context. Its antigen is not known. The data originate from a study of PD-1 blockade in classical Hodgkin lymphoma. Looking at the study overall: Administration of nivolumab to patients was at 3 mg/kg intravenously every 2 weeks.

Some clones are missing from TCRdb's copy, which holds only in-frame ones; the method was immunoSEQ multiplex PCR. The sample includes about 36,000 clones, 60% to 80% of them seen just once. Study-wide points: CD4+ TCR diversity, unlike CD8+, rose significantly by C4D1. It was reported that newly diagnosed patients had less baseline TCR diversity than healthy donors.

Every single patient, without exception, relapsed after autologous stem cell transplantation, and brentuximab vedotin exposure varied. This CDR3 has 15 residues. Germline lookup yields CDR1 SNHLY and CDR2 FYNNEI. Trimming took 7 bases from V and 9 from J, leaving 19 bases between them. This receptor was obtained from a human donor with classical Hodgkin lymphoma. The material was peripheral blood mononuclear cells (PBMCs), obtained before the second cycle of nivolumab. The chain couples TRBV2 to TRBJ1-6; D is unclear. In nucleotides, the CDR3 is TGTGCCAGCATCCGTGACGGATCAATGGGTTCACCCCTCCACTTT. It codes for CASIRDGSMGSPLHF.